This passage covers 21 T cell receptor beta chains from one sample sequenced in a study of sequential checkpoint blockade in melanoma. Specified treatment: randomized to nivolumab then ipilimumab (arm A) or the reverse (arm B). Using immunoSEQ multiplex PCR, the repertoire was profiled, and TCRdb retains in-frame clones only, with some absent. In the table there are nearly 9,000 clones, around 23% of which are singletons. The specimen was tumor tissue (inferred from file names), collected from a patient given nivolumab and ipilimumab in sequence. Receptor source: a human donor with melanoma.

This clone was seen ten or more times. The chain links TRBV9 to TRBJ1-1, with D unclear. This CDR3 has 14 amino acids. V lost 0 bases and J lost 4, with 10 bases in between. Germline CDR1 is SGDLS and CDR2 is YYNGEE. CDR3 region: CASSVDSAGTEAFF. The CDR3 DNA follows: TGTGCCAGCAGCGTAGACTCCGCCGGCACTGAAGCTTTCTTT.

This chain uses TRBV9 with TRBJ2-7, with D possibly being TRBD1 (5 bases). V dropped 0 bases and J dropped 3 bases, with 16 bases sitting between them. This CDR3 has 16 residues. Germline loops: CDR1 SGDLS, CDR2 YYNGEE. In nucleotides, the CDR3 is TGTGCCAGCAGCGTAGGACAGTTTGGGCAAATCTACGAGCAGTACTTC. Translated: CASSVGQFGQIYEQYF.

The chain combines TRBV28 with TRBJ2-2; the D gene could be TRBD1 or TRBD2 (6 bases each). V lost 1 base, J lost 6 bases, and 15 bases lay in between. Germline V gene sequence: CDR1 MDHEN, CDR2 SYDVKM. This CDR3 is built from 16 residues. The CDR3: CASSLYPGAPPGELFF. Here the CDR3 DNA reads TGTGCCAGCAGTTTATACCCGGGGGCCCCTCCCGGGGAGCTGTTTTTT.

This clone was observed a few times. The chain recombines TRBV11-3 with TRBJ2-1, with D perhaps matching TRBD1 (6 bases). Trimming left V 2 bases short and J 4 bases short, with 15 bases between. Germline assignment: CDR1 SGHNT and CDR2 YENEEA. This CDR3 is 16 amino acids long. For the CDR3, the DNA is TGTGCCAGCAGCTTAACGGGGCAGGGGCGTTACAATGAGCAGTTCTTC. Residues: CASSLTGQGRYNEQFF.

This clone was found once. J is TRBJ1-2 and V is TRBV19; 8 bases agree with TRBD1. Germline V gene sequence: CDR1 LNHDA, CDR2 SQIVND (reference sequence). The CDR3 consists of 15 residues. The ends lost 6 bases at V and 4 bases at J; junction bases unmatched: 10. CDR3 sequence: CASRQLTGAAYGYTF. In DNA, the CDR3 is TGTGCCAGTAGGCAACTGACAGGGGCCGCCTATGGCTACACCTTC.

The genes are TRBV9 and TRBJ2-7; no definite D call. This CDR3 region has 14 residues. Germline values: CDR1 SGDLS, CDR2 YYNGEE. The V and J ends lost 2 bases and 2 bases respectively, with 11 bases between them. CDR3 DNA sequence: TGTGCCAGCAGCGTCGCCCTTAGCACCTACGAGCAGTACTTC. This encodes CASSVALSTYEQYF.

This clone is medium-sized by share. This chain joins TRBV29-1 and TRBJ1-1, with D maybe TRBD1 (6 bases). The CDR3 consists of 14 residues. V gave up 6 bases and J gave up 5 bases, with 19 bases separating them. CDR1 is SQVTM and CDR2 is ANQGSEA in the germline V gene. CDR3 amino acids: CSVEKGGAGTEAFF. The CDR3 DNA reads as TGCAGCGTCGAAAAGGGGGGCGCGGGAACTGAAGCTTTCTTT.

In nucleotides, the CDR3 is TGTGCCACCAGCAGAGCCTGGGCTGGCGGGTCCTATGGCTACACCTTC. This encodes CATSRAWAGGSYGYTF. The chain is built from TRBV15 and TRBJ1-2; D gene unclear. CDR3 length equals 16 residues. Trimming removed 1 base at V and 4 bases at J, with 16 bases between. CDR1 and CDR2 (germline): LNHNV, YYDKDF (reference sequence).

This clone was seen ten or more times. The J gene is TRBJ1-1, the V gene TRBV7-2; no definite D call. The CDR3 is 13 amino acids. Looked up from germline, CDR1 is SGHTA and CDR2 is FQGNSA. V was clipped by 3 bases and J by 4 bases, with 9 bases between them. DNA for the CDR3: TGTGCCAGCAGCTTTTTCATGGGCACTGAAGCTTTCTTT. Its protein is CASSFFMGTEAFF.

This clone occurred a few times. This chain joins TRBV6-8 and TRBJ1-2, with TRBD1 matching 11 bases. The CDR3 runs to 15 residues. Germline loops: CDR1 MNHGY, CDR2 SAAAGT. J gave up 7 bases and V 1 base, and 5 bases lay outside the gene matches. CDR3 sequence reads: CASSYWTGGAGGYTF. In DNA, the CDR3 is TGTGCCAGCAGTTACTGGACAGGGGGCGCGGGTGGCTACACCTTC.

The chain links TRBV9 to TRBJ2-1; tentatively, D is TRBD2 (7 bases). V was pared by 0 bases and J by 0 bases, with 16 bases between. The CDR3 loop spans 18 amino acids. Germline V gene data show CDR1 as SGDLS and CDR2 as YYNGEE. The CDR3 spells CASSVGGGATPSYNEQFF. In DNA, the CDR3 is TGTGCCAGCAGCGTAGGAGGGGGGGCCACACCCTCCTACAATGAGCAGTTCTTC.

By proportion, this clone is medium-sized. The chain has TRBV6-8 and TRBJ2-1; 9 nucleotides agree with TRBD2. CDR1 and CDR2 (germline): MNHGY, SAAAGT. After removal of 0 bases from V and 8 bases from J, the junction contained 11 bases not matched to a gene. The CDR3 totals 17 residues. CDR3 residues: CASSYSFGLRGGDEQFF. CDR3 sequence (DNA): TGTGCCAGCAGTTACTCGTTTGGATTGCGGGGGGGCGATGAGCAGTTCTTC.

This clone showed up just once. The chain uses TRBV5-1 and TRBJ1-6; 8 positions match TRBD1. The CDR3 totals 14 residues. Germline V gene data show CDR1 as SGHRS and CDR2 as YFSETQ. J lost 9 bases, V lost 4 bases, and 6 bases had no gene match. The CDR3 nucleotides are TGCGCCAGCAGCCCGGGACAGGTCTCTTCACCCCTCCACTTT. Amino acid sequence: CASSPGQVSSPLHF.

This clone was seen only a few times. The chain is built from TRBV23-1 and TRBJ1-1; D possibly corresponds to TRBD1 (6 bases). TRBV23-1 is an ORF; its function is uncertain. The CDR3 spans 19 residues. V lost 6 bases to trimming and J lost 0 bases, with 26 bases between them. CDR3 in amino acids: CASSQDTPRGARLNTEAFF. The DNA of the CDR3 is TGCGCCAGCAGCCAAGATACCCCAAGGGGGGCCAGGTTGAACACTGAAGCTTTCTTT.

V gene TRBV28 combines with J gene TRBJ2-7, with D tentatively TRBD1 (6 bases). V was clipped by 5 bases and J by 4 bases, with 18 bases between them. CDR3 size: 15 residues. Germline V gene lookup returns CDR1 MDHEN and CDR2 SYDVKM. The CDR3 region has the DNA TGTGCCAGCAGTCACCCTGTAGGGACACTTTACGAGCAGTACTTC. This encodes CASSHPVGTLYEQYF.

This clone was recorded once. The V call is TRBV29-1, the J call TRBJ2-3, with TRBD1 identical over 8 bases. The CDR3 contains 13 residues. V dropped 8 bases and J dropped 4; count of bases not matched to a gene: 8. In germline, CDR1 is SQVTM, CDR2 ANQGSEA. The CDR3 DNA reads TGCAGCTCATCCAGGGGGCGCGCAGATACGCAGTATTTT. It is translated as CSSSRGRADTQYF.

This clone is termed medium-sized. The chain recombines TRBV6-8 with TRBJ2-3; 8 nucleotides line up with TRBD2. The ends lost 5 bases at V and 6 bases at J; junction bases unmatched: 4. The V gene's germline CDR1 is MNHGY and CDR2 SAAAGT. CDR3 length equals 13 residues. The CDR3 DNA reads TGTGCCAGCAGTGACGGGGGGGCCGATACGCAGTATTTT. Residues: CASSDGGADTQYF.

A few counts support this clone. The rearrangement uses TRBV28 and TRBJ1-6, with D tentatively TRBD1 (5 bases). CDR1 and CDR2 (germline): MDHEN, SYDVKM. The CDR3 spans 17 residues. Trimming took 2 bases from V and 7 from J, leaving 18 bases between them. The CDR3 nucleotides read TGTGCCAGCAGTTTAGGTGTTGTGGGGGAATGGAATTCACCCCTCCACTTT. It codes for CASSLGVVGEWNSPLHF. The full variable domain, completed using reference TRBV28 and TRBJ1-6, is DVKVTQSSRYLVKRTGEKVFLECVQDMDHENMFWYRQDPGLGLRLIYFSYDVKMKEKGDIPEGYSVSREKKERFSLILESASTNQTSMYLCASSLGVVGEWNSPLHFGNGTRLTVT.

In this sample, this clone turned up many times. V gene TRBV9 combines with J gene TRBJ1-1, with 8 bases fitting TRBD1. Germline V gene lookup returns CDR1 SGDLS and CDR2 YYNGEE. Trimming cost V 0 bases and J 8 bases; bases outside gene matches: 6. The CDR3 length is 14 residues. The CDR3 sequence: CASSVVAGGAEAFF. The CDR3 DNA reads as TGTGCCAGCAGCGTAGTGGCAGGGGGCGCGGAAGCTTTCTTT.

This rearrangement joins TRBV6-8 to TRBJ1-2; 7 positions agree with TRBD1. The CDR3 is made up of 14 amino acids. Trimming removed 5 bases from V and 3 bases from J; junction bases left unmatched: 6. Germline CDR1 is MNHGY and CDR2 is SAAAGT. CDR3 protein: CASSAGTAYYGYTF. For the CDR3, the DNA is TGTGCCAGCAGTGCCGGGACAGCATACTATGGCTACACCTTC.

This clone rates as medium-sized. This chain connects TRBV11-3 to TRBJ1-4; D remains unclear. V lost 4 bases and J 7 bases, leaving 13 bases between the germline ends. The CDR3 extends over 14 amino acids. Germline V gene data show CDR1 as SGHNT and CDR2 as YENEEA. CDR3 DNA: TGTGCCAGCAGCTACAGAGCGTCGGGTGAAAAACTGTTTTTT. This encodes CASSYRASGEKLFF.